This T cell receptor beta chain was identified during a study of CD8 T cells in ankylosing spondylitis. Findings and limits, study-wide: Reports say disease-linked clones showed up significantly more in matched ankylosing spondylitis synovial fluid.

Germline loops: CDR1 MGHRA, CDR2 YSYEKL. The CDR3 consists of 15 residues. The ends were cut back, 0 bases at V and 4 bases at J, with 9 bases in the middle. Concerning this clonotype: The antigen is not known.

A quantitative 5'-RACE method, one with molecular barcodes, was used to make TCR beta libraries. TCRdb fed the 5' RACE reads into MiXCR, producing one record per CDR3 protein. The top ten hold 16% of the sample, which has approximately 200,000 distinct CDR3 sequences, 13% seen once. The chain is built from TRBV4-1 and TRBJ1-4; D call uncertain. Sequenced material: blood, either unsorted or a sorted T cell fraction (not recorded which). This clonotype originated in a male donor with ankylosing spondylitis or in good health (not recorded which). CDR3 loop: CASSQDPLSNEKLFF. The DNA of the CDR3 is TGCGCCAGCAGCCAAGATCCGCTGAGTAATGAAAAACTGTTTTTT.